The 29 T cell receptor beta chains presented below share a single source sample, sequenced in a study of cytomegalovirus exposure and HLA in healthy donors. The PCR had 60 Vbeta and 13 Jbeta primers. Measured with immunoSEQ multiplex PCR; TCRdb has only the in-frame clones, and not every one. In the table there are fewer than 110,000 clones, approximately 85% of which are singletons. The sequencing sample was made of PBMCs. All receptors come from a man between 25 and 39 years old in good health and CMV-seronegative.

The chain combines TRBV7-7 with TRBJ1-2; the match to TRBD1 covers 7 bases. Germline CDR1 and CDR2: SSHAT and FNYEAQ (reference sequence). J was trimmed by 1 base and V by 5 bases; bases with no gene match: 13. The CDR3 is 17 amino acids. The CDR3 spells CASSRITQGRGNYGYTF. DNA of the CDR3: TGTGCCAGCAGCCGAATCACACAGGGGAGAGGTAACTATGGCTACACCTTC.

The V and J genes are TRBV5-4 and TRBJ1-4; 9 bases agree with TRBD1. CDR1 and CDR2 from the germline V gene are SGHNT and YYREEE (reference sequence). The CDR3 totals 14 residues. V gave up 4 bases and J gave up 7 bases; unmatched junction bases: 5. The CDR3 loop is CASSTDRGGEKLFF. The CDR3 DNA reads as TGTGCCAGCAGCACGGACAGGGGCGGTGAAAAACTGTTTTTT. The full variable domain, with the rest looked up from reference TRBV5-4 and TRBJ1-4, is ETGVTQSPTHLIKTRGQQVTLRCSSQSGHNTVSWYQQALGQGPQFIFQYYREEENGRGNFPPRFSGLQFPNYSSELNVNALELDDSALYLCASSTDRGGEKLFFGSGTQLSVL.

The genes are TRBV29-1 and TRBJ2-5; 7 nucleotides match TRBD1. The CDR3 is made up of 12 amino acids. The germline V gene encodes CDR1 SQVTM and CDR2 ANQGSEA. J gave up 5 bases and V 7 bases, and 7 bases lay outside the gene matches. CDR3 protein: CSAATQGETQYF. DNA for the CDR3: TGCAGCGCGGCCACACAGGGGGAGACCCAGTACTTC.

The chain combines TRBV5-1 with TRBJ2-7; 7 nucleotides line up with TRBD1. The V and J ends lost 3 bases and 3 bases, in that order; junction bases with no gene match: 3. CDR1 SGHRS and CDR2 YFSETQ come from the germline V gene. This CDR3 comprises 13 residues. The CDR3, as DNA: TGCGCCAGCAGCTCGGGACAGCTCTACGAGCAGTACTTC. Translation: CASSSGQLYEQYF.

This chain uses TRBV11-2 with TRBJ2-7, with 9 bases identical to TRBD2. The CDR3 has 15 residues. The germline V gene encodes CDR1 SGHAT and CDR2 FQNNGV. Trimming took 5 bases from V and 1 from J; bases not matched to a gene: 6. CDR3 region: CASSREAGGSYEQYF. CDR3 nucleotide sequence: TGTGCCAGCAGCCGAGAGGCGGGGGGGTCCTACGAGCAGTACTTC.

This clone was picked up a small number of times. V usage is TRBV30 and J usage is TRBJ1-1, with 8 bases that match TRBD1. CDR3 length: 14 residues. Germline V lookup: CDR1 GTSNPN, CDR2 SVGIG (reference sequence). Trimming removed 4 bases from V and 0 bases from J; junction bases left unmatched: 4. The CDR3 here is CAWIRDRMNTEAFF. For the CDR3, the DNA is TGTGCCTGGATAAGGGACAGGATGAACACTGAAGCTTTCTTT.

The chain couples TRBV16 to TRBJ1-3; D unresolved. This CDR3 region has 17 residues. The V end was cut by 1 base, the J end by 0 bases, with 13 bases between. Germline CDR1 is KGHSY and CDR2 is FQNENV. Here the CDR3 DNA reads TGTGCCAGCAGCCAATTCCCGGAGGCAACCTCTGGAAACACCATATATTTT. This translates into CASSQFPEATSGNTIYF.

The chain is built from TRBV29-1 and TRBJ2-7; TRBD2 matches 8 bases. In germline, CDR1 is SQVTM, CDR2 ANQGSEA. V gave up 4 bases and J gave up 5 bases; unmatched junction bases: 7. The CDR3 consists of 13 residues. CDR3 DNA sequence: TGCAGCGTTGGATCCCAGCGGGGGAACGAGCAGTACTTC. It translates to CSVGSQRGNEQYF.

The V gene is TRBV4-1, the J gene TRBJ2-7; 9 nucleotides line up with TRBD2. CDR3 length equals 16 residues. Germline V gene sequence: CDR1 MGHRA, CDR2 YSYEKL. The V gene end was trimmed by 2 bases and the J gene end by 2 bases; junction bases not matched to a gene: 7. CDR3 nucleotide sequence: TGCGCCAGCAGCCAACTCAGCGGGGGGATCACCTACGAGCAGTACTTC. Residues: CASSQLSGGITYEQYF.

This clone came up a few times. The gene calls are TRBV4-1 and TRBJ2-1, with TRBD2 as a possible D gene (5 bases). Germline V CDR1 and CDR2: MGHRA, YSYEKL. The V gene lost 5 bases and the J gene lost 7 bases, with 21 bases spanning the gap. The CDR3 spans 16 residues. The CDR3 region is CASSFYDYLAGNEQFF. The CDR3 DNA sequence: TGCGCCAGCAGCTTCTATGACTACCTCGCTGGGAATGAGCAGTTCTTC.

This clone was seen more than once but under ten times. The CDR3: CASSDGGGSTDTQYF. Written as DNA, the CDR3 is TGTGCCAGCAGTGACGGCGGCGGCAGCACAGATACGCAGTATTTT. V usage is TRBV6-4 and J usage is TRBJ2-3; D unclear. Per germline, CDR1 MRHNA and CDR2 SNTAGT. This CDR3 has 15 amino acids. V lost 2 bases and J lost 0, with 9 bases in between.

This clone occurred a few times. V is TRBV7-6 and J is TRBJ1-1; a possible D gene is TRBD1 (5 bases). V was cut by 5 bases and J by 1 base, with 8 bases left in between. Germline V gene data show CDR1 as SGHVS and CDR2 as FNYEAQ. The CDR3 consists of 13 residues. The CDR3 reads CASSRGKNTEAFF. The CDR3 coding sequence is TGTGCCAGCAGCCGGGGGAAGAACACTGAAGCTTTCTTT. The full variable domain, in which reference TRBV7-6 and TRBJ1-1 provide the parts outside the CDR3, is GAGVSQSPRYKVTKRGQDVALRCDPISGHVSLYWYRQALGQGPEFLTYFNYEAQQDKSGLPNDRFSAERPEGSISTLTIQRTEQRDSAMYRCASSRGKNTEAFFGQGTRLTVV.

In its sample, this clone was seen a few times. This chain links TRBV5-1 with TRBJ2-7; no reliable D call. The CDR3 is made up of 12 amino acids. The germline CDR1 and CDR2 sequences are SGHRS and YFSETQ. Trimming pared 0 bases from V and 4 bases from J, leaving 5 bases between. The CDR3 protein is CASSLVGYEQYF. CDR3 DNA: TGCGCCAGCAGCTTGGTCGGGTACGAGCAGTACTTC.

As to this clone: Other DNA sequences in the same sample also yield this CDR3. The chain combines TRBV30 with TRBJ2-7, with D perhaps matching TRBD1 (6 bases). Germline CDR1 reads GTSNPN; CDR2 reads SVGIG (reference sequence). The CDR3 runs 12 residues. Trimming stripped 2 bases from V and 7 bases from J, with 12 bases between. As DNA, the CDR3 is TGTGCCTGGAGTCCTACAGGGTCGGAGCAGTACTTC. This gives the protein CAWSPTGSEQYF.

The chain combines TRBV28 with TRBJ2-5, with D possibly matching TRBD1 (6 bases). The CDR3 loop spans 17 amino acids. The V end lost 6 bases, the J end lost 7 bases, and 27 bases lay between the germline ends. Germline V gene lookup returns CDR1 MDHEN and CDR2 SYDVKM. CDR3 protein: CASSSNRERWQRGTQYF. DNA of the CDR3: TGTGCCAGCAGCTCCAACAGGGAAAGGTGGCAAAGGGGGACCCAGTACTTC.

This clone showed up just once. CDR3 in DNA: TGTGCCAGCAGTTTCTCCGCTAGCGCAGATACGCAGTATTTT. Translating it yields CASSFSASADTQYF. The chain couples TRBV27 to TRBJ2-3, with a tentative D call TRBD2 (6 bases). The CDR3 runs to 14 residues. V lost 3 bases, J lost 4 bases, and 11 bases lay in between. In germline, CDR1 is MNHEY, CDR2 SMNVEV (reference sequence).

The gene calls are TRBV5-4 and TRBJ2-1; 16 nucleotides match TRBD2. Per germline, CDR1 SGHNT and CDR2 YYREEE (reference sequence). The trim removed 3 bases at V and 10 bases at J, leaving 7 bases unmatched. The CDR3 sequence is 16 residues long. DNA of the CDR3: TGTGCCAGCAGCTCCGGGACTAGCGGGGGGGCTCGGGAGCAGTTCTTC. Its protein is CASSSGTSGGAREQFF.

This sequence joins TRBV12-5 and TRBJ2-3; a weak D match, TRBD1 (6 bases). Germline CDR1 and CDR2: LGHNT and FRNRAP. The CDR3 sequence is 13 residues long. Trimming cost V 1 base and J 6 bases, with 8 bases left between them. CDR3 sequence: CASGLDRADTQYF. CDR3 sequence (DNA): TGTGCTAGTGGTTTGGACAGGGCTGATACGCAGTATTTT.

The chain has TRBV15 and TRBJ1-4, with TRBD1 as a possible D gene (5 bases). The CDR3 contains 16 residues. Germline CDR1 is LNHNV and CDR2 is YYDKDF (reference sequence). The V gene lost 3 bases and the J gene lost 4 bases, with 15 bases spanning the gap. Here the CDR3 DNA reads TGTGCCACCAGCAGGGTACTCGTGGGGCTTAATGAAAAACTGTTTTTT. This gives the protein CATSRVLVGLNEKLFF.

The chain is built from TRBV7-3 and TRBJ2-1, with 11 bases that match TRBD2. The ends lost 6 bases at V and 9 bases at J; junction bases unmatched: 13. The CDR3 runs to 16 residues. Germline CDR1 and CDR2: SGHTA and FQGTGA. The CDR3 DNA reads TGTGCCAGCAGTAGAATAGCGGGAGGGCCTTCTGCTGAGCAGTTCTTC. This sequence encodes CASSRIAGGPSAEQFF.

On this clone: The same CDR3 also results from other DNA sequences found in this sample. This chain links TRBV7-2 with TRBJ1-5; D gene unclear. The CDR3 is 13 residues long. Germline CDR1 SGHTA, CDR2 FQGNSA. Deletions cut 3 bases from V and 2 bases from J, with 5 bases between. The CDR3 nucleotides read TGTGCCAGCAGCTTGCGGGGCAATCAGCCCCAGCATTTT. Its protein product is CASSLRGNQPQHF.

This clone was picked up a small number of times. The rearrangement joins TRBV6-4 to TRBJ2-1; 10 bases match TRBD2. V shed 3 bases, J shed 9 bases, and the junction held 11 bases outside the gene matches. The CDR3 runs 16 residues. CDR1 is MRHNA, CDR2 SNTAGT, per germline. The CDR3: CASSDGAGGQASEQFF. The CDR3, as DNA: TGTGCCAGCAGTGATGGAGCGGGGGGGCAGGCAAGTGAGCAGTTCTTC.

The chain links TRBV4-3 to TRBJ2-1; 7 bases fit TRBD1. This CDR3 is built from 14 residues. Per germline, CDR1 LGHNA and CDR2 YSLEER. After removal of 2 bases from V and 7 bases from J, the junction contained 5 bases not matched to a gene. This chain's CDR3 is CASSQSDRVNEQFF. Written as DNA, the CDR3 is TGCGCCAGCAGCCAATCTGACAGGGTAAATGAGCAGTTCTTC.

The J gene is TRBJ1-1, the V gene TRBV2; 7 nucleotides match TRBD1. Germline values: CDR1 SNHLY, CDR2 FYNNEI. The CDR3 spans 14 residues. With V trimmed by 7 bases and J by 3 bases, 8 bases remained unmatched. The DNA of the CDR3 is TGTGCCAGCACCACTGACAGGGCTGACACTGAAGCTTTCTTT. Its translation is CASTTDRADTEAFF. Filled out from reference TRBV2 and TRBJ1-1, the complete variable domain reads EPEVTQTPSHQVTQMGQEVILRCVPISNHLYFYWYRQILGQKVEFLVSFYNNEISEKSEIFDDQFSVERPDGSNFTLKIRSTKLEDSAMYFCASTTDRADTEAFFGQGTRLTVV.

The chain joins TRBV7-2 to TRBJ1-5; 8 nucleotides align to TRBD1. V shed 5 bases and J 5 bases; nucleotides not matched to a gene: 5. CDR3 size: 14 residues. Germline CDR1 SGHTA, CDR2 FQGNSA. The CDR3 loop is CASSAGTGYQPQHF. CDR3 sequence (DNA): TGTGCCAGCAGCGCCGGGACAGGTTATCAGCCCCAGCATTTT.

The genes are TRBV28 and TRBJ2-4; 12 nucleotides agree with TRBD2. The CDR3 totals 14 residues. Germline V gene lookup returns CDR1 MDHEN and CDR2 SYDVKM. Losses at the gene ends were 6 bases for V and 6 bases for J; bases not matched to a gene: 3. CDR3 sequence: CASRQTSGRNIQYF. The CDR3 region has the DNA TGTGCCAGCAGGCAGACTAGCGGGAGAAACATTCAGTACTTC. Full variable domain (missing parts from reference TRBV28 and TRBJ2-4): DVKVTQSSRYLVKRTGEKVFLECVQDMDHENMFWYRQDPGLGLRLIYFSYDVKMKEKGDIPEGYSVSREKKERFSLILESASTNQTSMYLCASRQTSGRNIQYFGAGTRLSVL.

The gene calls are TRBV5-4 and TRBJ2-5, with TRBD1 matching 7 bases. This CDR3 region has 16 residues. Germline trimming cut 1 base from V and 0 bases from J; bases unmatched to any gene: 6. Germline values: CDR1 SGHNT, CDR2 YYREEE (reference sequence). CDR3 residues: CASSLWDRRNQETQYF. The CDR3, as DNA: TGTGCCAGCAGCTTGTGGGACAGAAGAAACCAAGAGACCCAGTACTTC.

This clone was counted once. The V gene is TRBV6-4, the J gene TRBJ2-5; maybe TRBD2 (6 bases). The CDR3 extends over 14 amino acids. V lost 8 bases and J 4 bases, leaving 17 bases between the germline ends. Germline V lookup: CDR1 MRHNA, CDR2 SNTAGT. DNA for the CDR3: TGTGCCAGCGTAGCGGCCCCCCCAGGAGAGACCCAGTACTTC. It is translated as CASVAAPPGETQYF.

This sequence joins TRBV2 and TRBJ1-1; 7 nucleotides align to TRBD1. Germline CDR1 is SNHLY and CDR2 is FYNNEI. The CDR3 has 13 amino acids. With V trimmed by 10 bases and J by 1 base, 6 bases remained unmatched. In DNA, the CDR3 is TGTGCCACCCAAAGGACAGGGAACACTGAAGCTTTCTTT. Encoded protein: CATQRTGNTEAFF.